The rows below give T cell receptor beta chains drawn from one sample of a study of T-cell memory formation after mild COVID-19. MiXCR was run by TCRdb on the 5' RACE reads, yielding one entry per CDR3 protein. The sample includes roughly 5,000 distinct CDR3 sequences, 20% to 25% of them seen just once. The specimen was PBMCs or a T cell subset sorted from them (not recorded which). The source is an adult who had mild COVID-19 (a few samples of this study predate the infection). Cell type and time point are not known. The CDR3 runs from the conserved cysteine through the conserved F or W. The D gene is left open where the match is weak. The size entry is marked missing in some rows and otherwise reads once, few, many or a size class.

j_gene | d_gene | abundance | v_gene | len | CDR3nt | CDR3aa
TRBJ2-3 | TRBD2 | many | TRBV4-3 | 16 | TGCGCCAGCAGCCACCTCACTAGCGGGACCACAGATACGCAGTATTTT | CASSHLTSGTTDTQYF
TRBJ2-7 | TRBD1 | . | TRBV30 | 13 | TGTGCCTGGAGTGGGACAGGGGCCTACGAGCAGTACTTC | CAWSGTGAYEQYF
TRBJ2-7 | TRBD1 | medium-sized | TRBV4-1 | 14 | TGCGCCAGCAGCCACCCGGGACAGGTCTACGAGCAGTACTTC | CASSHPGQVYEQYF
TRBJ1-4 | . | medium-sized | TRBV7-8 | 10 | TGTGCCAGCAGCTCCAGCCTGGTGTTTTTT | CASSSSLVFF
TRBJ1-1 | . | medium-sized | TRBV19 | 13 | TGTGCCAGCTCCGACATTTTCCGGGCGCGTGCTTTCTTT | CASSDIFRARAFF
TRBJ2-2 | . | medium-sized | TRBV6-5 | 13 | TGTGCCAGCAGTTACAGGGGAGACGGGGAGCTGTTTTTT | CASSYRGDGELFF
TRBJ2-7 | TRBD1 | medium-sized | TRBV2 | 11 | TGTGCCAGACAGGGGATCTACGAGCAGTACTTC | CARQGIYEQYF
TRBJ2-3 | TRBD1 | medium-sized | TRBV20-1 | 14 | TGCAGTGCTAGTCCGGGACAGGGCCCAGATACGCAGTATTTT | CSASPGQGPDTQYF
TRBJ1-1 | . | many | TRBV6-5 | 13 | TGTGCCAGCAGTGACCAGGGGTCCGCCGGAGCTTTCTTT | CASSDQGSAGAFF
TRBJ2-2 | . | medium-sized | TRBV13 | 21 | TGTGCCAGCAGCTTAGCACTTACGGGGGCCCCAGTCTCGACGATGGTCGGGGAGCTGTTTTTT | CASSLALTGAPVSTMVGELFF
TRBJ2-3 | . | medium-sized | TRBV5-4 | 14 | TGTGCCAGCAGCGCAGGGGGGGGTCCGGATACGCAGTATTTT | CASSAGGGPDTQYF
TRBJ2-2 | . | medium-sized | TRBV5-1 | 13 | TGCGCCAGCAGCTTGCAGGGGTCCGGGGAGCTGTTTTTT | CASSLQGSGELFF
TRBJ2-7 | . | medium-sized | TRBV28 | 15 | TGTGCCAGCAGTCCGGGTCTAGGTCGGAACTACGAGCAGTACTTC | CASSPGLGRNYEQYF
TRBJ1-5 | . | many | TRBV10-2 | 12 | TGCGCCACCCGACAGCCCAATCAGCCCCAGCATTTT | CATRQPNQPQHF
TRBJ1-2 | . | medium-sized | TRBV11-2 | 14 | TGTGCCAGCAGCTTAGATGGCAGCTACTATGGCTACACCTTC | CASSLDGSYYGYTF
TRBJ2-5 | . | medium-sized | TRBV5-1 | 13 | TGCGCCAGCAGCCCCAGGACAGAAGAGACCCAGTACTTC | CASSPRTEETQYF
TRBJ2-1 | . | medium-sized | TRBV5-1 | 16 | TGCGCCAGCAGCTTTTATTCGCAGATCCGGACCAATGAGCAGTTCTTC | CASSFYSQIRTNEQFF
TRBJ2-1 | . | medium-sized | TRBV4-3 | 17 | TGCGCCAGCAGCCAAGAATCGGTGTGGGCGGGCTTCGATGAGCAGTTCTTC | CASSQESVWAGFDEQFF
TRBJ2-7 | . | . | TRBV30 | 13 | TGTGCCTGGAGTGTACAGGTCCAGTACGAGCAGTACTTC | CAWSVQVQYEQYF
TRBJ2-5 | . | . | TRBV5-1 | 12 | TGCGCCAGCACTGTGTACCAAGAGACCCAGTACTTC | CASTVYQETQYF
TRBJ2-7 | TRBD1 | medium-sized | TRBV6-6 | 15 | TGTGCCAGCAGTTACGCTAGGACAGGATCCCTCGAGCAGTACTTC | CASSYARTGSLEQYF
TRBJ1-2 | . | medium-sized | TRBV7-2 | 16 | TGTGCCAGCAGGCCCAAGCCGACACCAACTAACTATGGCTACACCTTC | CASRPKPTPTNYGYTF
TRBJ2-1 | . | large | TRBV15 | 15 | TGTGCCACCAGCAAACCCGGGACTCCGTACAATGAGCAGTTCTTC | CATSKPGTPYNEQFF
TRBJ2-3 | TRBD2 | medium-sized | TRBV7-6 | 14 | TGTGCCAGCAGCTTTAGCGGGGGAACAGATACGCAGTATTTT | CASSFSGGTDTQYF
TRBJ1-5 | TRBD1 | medium-sized | TRBV19 | 13 | TGTGCCAGCCTTACAGGGGGCGATGGGCCCCAGCATTTT | CASLTGGDGPQHF
TRBJ1-2 | . | medium-sized | TRBV4-1 | 12 | TGCGCCAGCAGCATCAGTAGGGGGGGCTACACCTTC | CASSISRGGYTF
TRBJ2-7 | TRBD2 | medium-sized | TRBV4-2 | 14 | TGTGCCAGCAGCTCGAGCGGGGGGCCGAGCGAGCAGTACTTC | CASSSSGGPSEQYF
TRBJ2-1 | TRBD1 | medium-sized | TRBV11-3 | 16 | TGTGCCAGCAGCACCAGACAGGGGGCTAACTACAATGAGCAGTTCTTC | CASSTRQGANYNEQFF
TRBJ2-3 | . | . | TRBV19 | 12 | TGTGCCAGTAGCCAGAGCACAGATACGCAGTATTTT | CASSQSTDTQYF
TRBJ2-1 | . | medium-sized | TRBV10-3 | 14 | TGTGCCATCACCCCAGGGTCGAGGAACAATGAGCAGTTCTTC | CAITPGSRNNEQFF
TRBJ1-1 | . | medium-sized | TRBV5-1 | 13 | TGCGCCAGCAGTCTGGACGGTTCCACTGAAGCTTTCTTT | CASSLDGSTEAFF
TRBJ1-4 | . | medium-sized | TRBV7-9 | 14 | TGTGCCAGCAGCACCGTGGGGAGGAATGAAAAACTGTTTTTT | CASSTVGRNEKLFF
TRBJ2-1 | . | large | TRBV29-1 | 10 | TGCAGCGTTGTGGGGAATGAGCAGTTCTTC | CSVVGNEQFF
TRBJ2-3 | TRBD2 | . | TRBV29-1 | 16 | TGCAGCGTTGACCAGCGGGGGAGTTTGGCGACAGATACGCAGTATTTT | CSVDQRGSLATDTQYF
TRBJ2-1 | TRBD1 | medium-sized | TRBV18 | 16 | TGTGCCAGCTCACCGAGACAGGGAACGTCGTACAATGAGCAGTTCTTC | CASSPRQGTSYNEQFF
TRBJ2-1 | . | medium-sized | TRBV7-9 | 14 | TGTGCCAGCAGCTTAATGGGGGAGAACAATGAGCAGTTCTTC | CASSLMGENNEQFF
TRBJ2-5 | . | medium-sized | TRBV20-1 | 10 | TGCAGTGCCTCCGCGGCGCCCCAGTACTTC | CSASAAPQYF
TRBJ1-2 | . | medium-sized | TRBV3-1 | 13 | TGTGCCAGTATGGACAGCGCTAACTATGGCTACACCTTC | CASMDSANYGYTF
TRBJ2-4 | TRBD2 | . | TRBV19 | 17 | TGTGCCAGTAGTCGACAACTAGCGGGAGGATCCAAAAACATTCAGTACTTC | CASSRQLAGGSKNIQYF
TRBJ1-1 | TRBD1 | many | TRBV19 | 14 | TGTGCCAGTACCGACAGGGGACTTAACACTGAAGCTTTCTTT | CASTDRGLNTEAFF